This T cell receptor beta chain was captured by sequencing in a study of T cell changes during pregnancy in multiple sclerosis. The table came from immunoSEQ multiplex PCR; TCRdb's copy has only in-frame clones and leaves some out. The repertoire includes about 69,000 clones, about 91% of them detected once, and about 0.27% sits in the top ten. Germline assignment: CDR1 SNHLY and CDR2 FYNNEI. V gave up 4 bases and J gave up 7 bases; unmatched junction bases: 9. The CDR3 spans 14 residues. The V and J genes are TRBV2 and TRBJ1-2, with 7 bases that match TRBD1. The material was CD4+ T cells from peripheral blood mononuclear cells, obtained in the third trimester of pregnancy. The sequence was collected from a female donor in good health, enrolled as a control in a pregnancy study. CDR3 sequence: CASSADRDRTGYTF. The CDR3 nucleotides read TGTGCCAGCAGTGCCGACCGGGACAGAACTGGCTACACCTTC.